The next 22 T cell receptor beta chains were all read from a single sample in a study of patients and donors after allogeneic stem cell transplantation. TCRdb reprocessed the RT-PCR reads via MiXCR and lists one record per CDR3 protein. The top ten hold approximately 26% of the sample, which has 70,000 or so distinct CDR3 sequences, about 30% seen once. Input material: blood, either unsorted or a sorted T cell fraction (not recorded which). The receptors shown here come from a human donor who was either an allogeneic HSCT recipient or a stem cell or donor lymphocyte infusion donor (not recorded which). It is not recorded whose cells these are; they may come from a transplant donor.

The chain employs TRBV5-8 and TRBJ2-3; D not certain. CDR3 length: 15 amino acids. Looked up from germline, CDR1 is SGHTS and CDR2 is YDEGEE. Trimming stripped 1 base from V and 0 bases from J, with 9 bases between. The CDR3 region is CASSLRQFSTDTQYF. The CDR3 DNA is TGTGCCAGCAGCTTGCGGCAGTTTAGCACAGATACGCAGTATTTT. Filled out from reference TRBV5-8 and TRBJ2-3, the complete variable domain reads EAGVTQSPTHLIKTRGQQATLRCSPISGHTSVYWYQQALGLGLQFLLWYDEGEERNRGNFPPRFSGRQFPNYSSELNVNALELEDSALYLCASSLRQFSTDTQYFGPGTRLTVL.

This chain connects TRBV5-1 to TRBJ1-4; 9 bases are a match to TRBD1. The CDR3 sequence is 14 residues long. Germline CDR1 and CDR2: SGHRS and YFSETQ. J was trimmed by 8 bases and V by 3 bases; bases with no gene match: 5. Here the CDR3 DNA reads TGCGCCAGCAGCTCCGGGACAGGGAACGAAAAACTGTTTTTT. Residues: CASSSGTGNEKLFF.

Points on this clonotype: This clone may be a read error of a much larger clone one base away. The CDR3 does not end in the conserved phenylalanine or tryptophan, so this is likely a read error. The rearrangement uses TRBV27 and TRBJ1-6; 8 positions agree with TRBD1. The germline gives CDR1 MNHEY, CDR2 SMNVEV (reference sequence). The CDR3 is made up of 15 amino acids. The CDR3 spells CASGYGTGHNSPLHL. CDR3 nucleotide sequence: TGTGCCAGCGGTTACGGGACAGGCCATAATTCGCCCCTCCACTTG.

This chain links TRBV20-1 with TRBJ1-1; maybe TRBD1 (5 bases). The germline V gene has CDR1 DFQATT and CDR2 SNEGSKA (reference sequence). The CDR3 consists of 11 residues. Trimming pared 5 bases from V and 8 bases from J, leaving 12 bases between. This CDR3 is CSAEGFGEAFF. The DNA of the CDR3 is TGCAGTGCTGAGGGGTTCGGGGAAGCTTTCTTT.

This clonotype has only a few counts. The CDR3 is CASSPPKWGQCNQPQHF. CDR3 in DNA: TGTGCCAGCAGCCCACCAAAATGGGGGCAGTGTAATCAGCCCCAGCATTTT. The J gene is TRBJ1-5, the V gene TRBV7-3; a weak D match, TRBD1 (6 bases). The V gene lost 5 bases and the J gene lost 4 bases, with 21 bases spanning the gap. Germline V gene sequence: CDR1 SGHTA, CDR2 FQGTGA. This CDR3 has 17 amino acids.

The chain employs TRBV6-5 and TRBJ2-1; 10 positions agree with TRBD2. The V gene end was trimmed by 5 bases and the J gene end by 5 bases; junction bases not matched to a gene: 3. This CDR3 has 14 residues. Germline CDR1 MNHEY, CDR2 SVGAGI. CDR3 protein: CASSKLAGDNEQFF. CDR3 DNA: TGTGCCAGCAGTAAGCTAGCGGGAGACAATGAGCAGTTCTTC.

This clonotype was found a few times. This chain uses TRBV12-3 or TRBV12-4 with TRBJ1-4; D gene uncertain. CDR3 size: 15 residues. V was pared by 6 bases and J by 5 bases, with 16 bases between. The CDR3 protein is CASRLTSVENEKLFF. For the CDR3, the DNA is TGTGCCAGCAGGCTAACGTCAGTTGAGAATGAAAAACTGTTTTTT.

This clonotype was counted only a few times. V is TRBV28 and J is TRBJ2-4; no clear D gene. CDR3 length equals 13 residues. Per the germline V gene, CDR1 is MDHEN and CDR2 is SYDVKM. V was trimmed by 3 bases and J by 5 bases, leaving 8 bases between them. In DNA form, the CDR3 reads TGTGCCAGCAGTTTGGGCAGCCAAAACATTCAGTACTTC. Encoded protein: CASSLGSQNIQYF.

The rearrangement joins TRBV5-5 to TRBJ2-7; 7 bases align to TRBD2. Germline V gene sequence: CDR1 SGHKS, CDR2 YYEKEE (reference sequence). J was trimmed by 4 bases and V by 4 bases; bases with no gene match: 11. There are 15 residues in the CDR3. In DNA form, the CDR3 reads TGTGCCAGCAGCCTGGGGGAGGGGTCATTTTACGAGCAGTACTTC. It codes for CASSLGEGSFYEQYF.

The V and J genes are TRBV16 and TRBJ2-7; maybe TRBD2 (6 bases). The CDR3 has 17 amino acids. With 3 bases removed from V and 0 bases from J, the gap between germline ends came to 18 bases. Germline V gene lookup returns CDR1 KGHSY and CDR2 FQNENV. The CDR3 loop is CASSHRASERSSYEQYF. As DNA, the CDR3 is TGTGCCAGCAGCCATCGGGCTAGCGAGAGAAGCTCCTACGAGCAGTACTTC.

This sequence joins TRBV21-1 and TRBJ1-2. TRBV21-1 is shown as a pseudogene. The CDR3 is 16 residues long. CDR3 sequence (DNA): TGTGCCAGCAGCCCCCAACCTCCCGGACAGAAATATGGCTACACCTTC. Translating gives CASSPQPPGQKYGYTF.

This sequence joins TRBV7-3 and TRBJ2-5; 10 bases fit TRBD2. After removal of 6 bases from V and 3 bases from J, the junction contained 7 bases not matched to a gene. Germline CDR1 is SGHTA and CDR2 is FQGTGA. The length of the CDR3 is 15 residues. In DNA, the CDR3 is TGTGCCAGCAGAGGACTAGCGGATCTTGAAGAGACCCAGTACTTC. Encoded protein: CASRGLADLEETQYF.

This clonotype was seen more than once but under ten times. V gene TRBV6-5 combines with J gene TRBJ1-6, with D possibly TRBD1 on 6 matching bases. The CDR3 length is 16 residues. Trimming cost V 0 bases and J 2 bases, with 8 bases left between them. Germline loops: CDR1 MNHEY, CDR2 SVGAGI. CDR3 in amino acids: CASSYSNRAYNSPLHF. As DNA, the CDR3 is TGTGCCAGCAGTTACTCGAACAGGGCCTATAATTCACCCCTCCACTTT.

The chain recombines TRBV3-1 with TRBJ2-5; 14 bases are a match to TRBD2. Germline V gene data show CDR1 as LGHDT and CDR2 as YNNKEL (reference sequence). Trimming at V came to 4 bases and at J to 2 bases, leaving 3 bases not matched to a gene. This CDR3 has 16 amino acids. CDR3 region: CASSPRLAGGQETQYF. The DNA for the CDR3 is TGTGCCAGCAGCCCCCGACTAGCGGGGGGGCAAGAGACCCAGTACTTC.

This chain links TRBV2 with TRBJ2-5, with 9 bases aligning to TRBD2. V gave up 1 base and J gave up 5 bases; unmatched junction bases: 5. CDR1 and CDR2 (germline): SNHLY, FYNNEI. The CDR3 is 15 residues long. The CDR3 sequence is CASSEDAGGSETQYF. CDR3 in DNA: TGTGCCAGCAGTGAAGATGCGGGAGGGTCGGAGACCCAGTACTTC. Combining the CDR3 with reference TRBV2 and TRBJ2-5 gives the whole variable domain EPEVTQTPSHQVTQMGQEVILRCVPISNHLYFYWYRQILGQKVEFLVSFYNNEISEKSEIFDDQFSVERPDGSNFTLKIRSTKLEDSAMYFCASSEDAGGSETQYFGPGTRLLVL.

The chain is built from TRBV5-6 and TRBJ1-2; D unclear. Trimming cost V 4 bases and J 3 bases, with 10 bases left between them. Germline V gene data show CDR1 as SGHDT and CDR2 as YYEEEE. This CDR3 has 13 amino acids. CDR3 region: CASSPRRYYGYTF. The CDR3, as DNA: TGTGCCAGCAGCCCTCGGAGATACTATGGCTACACCTTC.

J is TRBJ1-5 and V is TRBV4-1; 7 bases match TRBD1. J lost 6 bases, V lost 1 base, and 3 bases had no gene match. This CDR3 is 14 amino acids long. CDR1 and CDR2 from the germline V gene are MGHRA and YSYEKL. The CDR3 loop reads CASSQGQGVQPQHF. Written as DNA, the CDR3 is TGCGCCAGCAGCCAAGGCCAGGGGGTTCAGCCCCAGCATTTT.

The chain uses TRBV2 and TRBJ1-5; no reliable D call. The CDR3 sequence is 15 residues long. CDR1 is SNHLY, CDR2 FYNNEI, per germline. Trimming pared 7 bases from V and 0 bases from J, leaving 13 bases between. Here the CDR3 DNA reads TGTGCCAGCAATAGGGAGTTATATAGCAATCAGCCCCAGCATTTT. It codes for CASNRELYSNQPQHF.

The chain links TRBV4-2 to TRBJ1-2; no firm D call. There are 12 residues in the CDR3. V lost 0 bases and J lost 4, with 3 bases in between. The germline V gene has CDR1 LGHNA and CDR2 YNFKEQ. CDR3 nucleotide sequence: TGTGCCAGCAGCCAAGAATTCTATGGCTACACCTTC. Its translation: CASSQEFYGYTF.

The V and J genes are TRBV6-5 and TRBJ1-1; D remains unclear. The CDR3 consists of 13 residues. The germline V gene encodes CDR1 MNHEY and CDR2 SVGAGI. The V end lost 0 bases, the J end lost 7 bases, and 9 bases lay between the germline ends. In nucleotides, the CDR3 is TGTGCCAGCAGTTACTCGTTTGATCGTGAAGCTTTCTTT. Translating gives CASSYSFDREAFF.

This clonotype appeared many times. The genes are TRBV6-1 and TRBJ1-1; D gene unclear. Germline CDR1 reads MNHNS; CDR2 reads SASEGT. V lost 6 bases, J lost 6 bases, and 17 bases lay in between. This CDR3 region has 14 residues. The CDR3 DNA follows: TGTGCCAGCAGCGTCGACCGAGTCCGGCCTGAAGCTTTCTTT. Residues: CASSVDRVRPEAFF.

The gene calls are TRBV4-1 and TRBJ1-5; a weak D match, TRBD1 (5 bases). Germline assignment: CDR1 MGHRA and CDR2 YSYEKL. The V end was cut by 0 bases, the J end by 4 bases, with 16 bases between. CDR3 size: 17 residues. The CDR3 loop reads CASSQDDLGGRNQPQHF. The CDR3 DNA sequence: TGCGCCAGCAGCCAAGATGACCTTGGGGGGAGGAATCAGCCCCAGCATTTT.